The 20 T cell receptor beta chains listed next were all sequenced from one sample in a study of blood T cell repertoires in COVID-19 (dated by TCRdb to 2019 to 2021). The library was produced with the immunoSEQ multiplex PCR assay. The table comes from immuneACCESS by way of TCRdb, which keeps in-frame sequences with V and J called. Part of the clones is missing from these tables; in studies checked, under half for an unresolved V gene and the rest for unknown reasons. The sample profile shows roughly 340,000 clones; about nine tenths of them were found once. In total, the top ten clones hold about 7.3% of the sample. Sequencing was performed on peripheral blood. The origin of the receptors is a woman aged 70-85 years with COVID-19, enrolled during active disease.

The table lists this clone with a count of one. Other DNA sequences from this sample encode an identical CDR3 as well. The V and J genes are TRBV5-1 and TRBJ2-7; D possibly corresponds to TRBD1 (5 bases). CDR1 and CDR2 from the germline V gene are SGHRS and YFSETQ. The V end lost 0 bases, the J end lost 3 bases, and 10 bases lay between the germline ends. The CDR3 runs to 14 residues. The CDR3 nucleotides are TGCGCCAGCAGCTTGGGGGCAGGGAACTACGAGCAGTACTTC. Encoded protein: CASSLGAGNYEQYF.

The rearrangement links TRBV5-1 to TRBJ1-2; TRBD1 agrees at 9 bases. V shed 4 bases and J 2 bases; nucleotides not matched to a gene: 6. The CDR3 runs to 15 residues. The germline V gene encodes CDR1 SGHRS and CDR2 YFSETQ. The CDR3 loop reads CASSPTGGANYGYTF. The CDR3 DNA reads TGCGCCAGCAGCCCAACAGGGGGCGCAAACTATGGCTACACCTTC. The complete variable domain, with remaining parts taken from reference TRBV5-1 and TRBJ1-2, reads KAGVTQTPRYLIKTRGQQVTLSCSPISGHRSVSWYQQTPGQGLQFLFEYFSETQRNKGNFPGRFSGRQFSNSRSEMNVSTLELGDSALYLCASSPTGGANYGYTFGSGTRLTVV.

The V call is TRBV19, the J call TRBJ1-5; 7 bases fit TRBD1. Germline V gene lookup returns CDR1 LNHDA and CDR2 SQIVND (reference sequence). This CDR3 region has 15 residues. V gave up 4 bases and J gave up 5 bases; unmatched junction bases: 8. The CDR3 region has the DNA TGTGCCAGTAGTACCATCAGACAGGGCGATCAGCCCCAGCATTTT. Translating it yields CASSTIRQGDQPQHF.

This clone showed up just once. The V call is TRBV7-2, the J call TRBJ2-7, with 13 nucleotides matching TRBD2. After removal of 3 bases from V and 0 bases from J, the junction contained 5 bases not matched to a gene. The CDR3 has 17 residues. Germline loops: CDR1 SGHTA, CDR2 FQGNSA. The CDR3 bases are TGTGCCAGCAGCTTGACTAGCGGGGGGTCTCTCTCCTACGAGCAGTACTTC. Protein sequence: CASSLTSGGSLSYEQYF.

This clone was detected once. This chain uses TRBV9 with TRBJ2-1; 10 bases align to TRBD1. With 4 bases clipped from V and 7 bases from J, the junction kept 2 bases outside the gene matches. From germline, CDR1 is SGDLS and CDR2 YYNGEE. There are 13 residues in the CDR3. CDR3 sequence (DNA): TGTGCCAGCAGCTCGGACAGGGGGAATGAGCAGTTCTTC. Translation: CASSSDRGNEQFF. Based on the CDR3 plus reference TRBV9 and TRBJ2-1, the full variable domain is DSGVTQTPKHLITATGQRVTLRCSPRSGDLSVYWYQQSLDQGLQFLIQYYNGEERAKGNILERFSAQQFPDLHSELNLSSLELGDSALYFCASSSDRGNEQFFGPGTRLTVL.

The chain joins TRBV5-4 to TRBJ1-1; D is perhaps TRBD1 (6 bases). Germline CDR1 reads SGHNT; CDR2 reads YYREEE (reference sequence). Trimming removed 4 bases from V and 6 bases from J, with 19 bases in between. The CDR3 extends over 15 amino acids. CDR3 amino acids: CASSLGAGQAPEAFF. In DNA form, the CDR3 reads TGTGCCAGCAGCCTGGGGGCTGGGCAGGCCCCTGAAGCTTTCTTT.

The gene calls are TRBV18 and TRBJ2-1; 7 bases are shared with TRBD1. Germline CDR1 and CDR2: KGHSH and LQKENI. The CDR3 has 15 amino acids. The ends lost 3 bases at V and 10 bases at J; junction bases unmatched: 12. This CDR3 is CASSPRRQGLGEQFF. CDR3 coding DNA: TGTGCCAGCTCACCGAGGAGACAGGGCCTAGGAGAGCAGTTCTTC.

This clone came up a few times. The gene calls are TRBV28 and TRBJ2-7; 9 bases are shared with TRBD1. This CDR3 spans 13 amino acids. Germline V gene data show CDR1 as MDHEN and CDR2 as SYDVKM. V gave up 2 bases and J gave up 7 bases; unmatched junction bases: 3. The CDR3 sequence is CASSLGQGREQYF. CDR3 in DNA: TGTGCCAGCAGTTTAGGACAGGGGAGGGAGCAGTACTTC.

This chain connects TRBV5-1 to TRBJ1-1; 8 nucleotides line up with TRBD1. J gave up 8 bases and V 4 bases, and 4 bases lay outside the gene matches. CDR3 length equals 12 residues. Germline CDR1 is SGHRS and CDR2 is YFSETQ. This chain's CDR3 is CASSGDRYEAFF. In nucleotides, the CDR3 is TGCGCCAGCAGCGGGGACAGGTACGAAGCTTTCTTT.

This clone was detected a few times. V gene TRBV6-2 or TRBV6-3 combines with J gene TRBJ1-1; D gene unclear. V lost 7 bases and J 4 bases, leaving 16 bases between the germline ends. Germline V CDR1 and CDR2: MNHEY, SVGEGT. The CDR3 covers 14 residues. The CDR3 region has the DNA TGTGCCAGCACCCCCCTTACGAGGGTCACTGAAGCTTTCTTT. Its protein product is CASTPLTRVTEAFF.

This clone turned up a few times. The V and J genes are TRBV11-1 and TRBJ2-7, with a possible D match to TRBD1 (5 bases). Trimming stripped 5 bases from V and 4 bases from J, with 15 bases between. There are 14 residues in the CDR3. Germline CDR1 is SGHAT and CDR2 is FQDESV (reference sequence). CDR3 protein: CASSDRWKGYEQYF. The CDR3 region has the DNA TGTGCCAGCAGCGACCGCTGGAAGGGGTACGAGCAGTACTTC.

This clone was picked up a small number of times. The chain combines TRBV18 with TRBJ1-5; maybe TRBD1 (6 bases). Germline V gene lookup returns CDR1 KGHSH and CDR2 LQKENI. V was cut by 5 bases and J by 5 bases, with 10 bases left in between. This CDR3 is built from 13 residues. The CDR3 reads CASSGAGDQPQHF. The CDR3 DNA sequence: TGTGCCAGCTCAGGGGCAGGGGATCAGCCCCAGCATTTT.

The chain employs TRBV6-5 and TRBJ1-2; 10 bases are a match to TRBD1. V shed 0 bases and J 7 bases; nucleotides not matched to a gene: 5. Germline-derived CDR1 and CDR2 are MNHEY and SVGAGI. The CDR3 covers 15 residues. The CDR3 sequence is CASSYSRWTGGGYTF. The DNA of the CDR3 is TGTGCCAGCAGTTACTCGCGCTGGACAGGGGGTGGCTACACCTTC.

The chain couples TRBV18 to TRBJ2-1; D perhaps matches TRBD1 (6 bases). Trimming left V 3 bases short and J 5 bases short, with 14 bases between. The germline gives CDR1 KGHSH, CDR2 LQKENI. The CDR3 has 15 amino acids. CDR3 amino acids: CASSPGQGFDNEQFF. The CDR3 DNA reads TGTGCCAGCTCACCGGGGCAGGGGTTCGACAATGAGCAGTTCTTC.

Only a few counts were recorded for this clone. This sequence joins TRBV5-1 and TRBJ1-4; D is undetermined. The CDR3 runs 15 residues. Per the germline V gene, CDR1 is SGHRS and CDR2 is YFSETQ. V lost 4 bases to trimming and J lost 0 bases, with 10 bases between them. CDR3 residues: CASSLRQATNEKLFF. CDR3 DNA: TGCGCCAGCAGCCTCCGTCAGGCAACTAATGAAAAACTGTTTTTT.

This clone was counted between two and nine times. The V and J genes are TRBV19 and TRBJ2-5, with D possibly matching TRBD2 (5 bases). CDR1 is LNHDA, CDR2 SQIVND, per germline (reference sequence). Deletions cut 6 bases from V and 4 bases from J, with 15 bases between. The CDR3 length is 14 residues. DNA for the CDR3: TGTGCCAGTAGGCATCTAACGGGGTCAGAGACCCAGTACTTC. It specifies CASRHLTGSETQYF.

This chain connects TRBV4-3 to TRBJ2-2; 12 nucleotides line up with TRBD1. Trimming took 3 bases from V and 0 from J; bases not matched to a gene: 8. Per germline, CDR1 LGHNA and CDR2 YSLEER. The CDR3 contains 19 residues. The CDR3 is CASSQGRDRGPPNTGELFF. CDR3 in DNA: TGCGCCAGCAGCCAGGGTAGGGACAGGGGGCCCCCGAACACCGGGGAGCTGTTTTTT.

The genes are TRBV4-2 and TRBJ2-3; 8 bases map to TRBD1. CDR3 length: 15 residues. Germline CDR1 and CDR2: LGHNA and YNFKEQ. V dropped 4 bases and J dropped 3; count of bases not matched to a gene: 6. CDR3 in amino acids: CASSPRQGKTDTQYF. DNA of the CDR3: TGTGCCAGCAGCCCCCGACAGGGGAAAACAGATACGCAGTATTTT.

The chain employs TRBV18 and TRBJ2-7; D unclear. Trimming left V 6 bases short and J 2 bases short, with 14 bases between. The CDR3 extends over 14 amino acids. Germline V gene data show CDR1 as KGHSH and CDR2 as LQKENI. CDR3 sequence (DNA): TGTGCCAGCTCGCCCCCGGGTATAACCTACGAGCAGTACTTC. Protein product: CASSPPGITYEQYF.

This clone was observed a handful of times. Here the CDR3 reads CASSVGGGNSPLHF. The CDR3 DNA is TGTGCCAGCAGCGTAGGCGGAGGTAATTCACCCCTCCACTTT. The genes are TRBV9 and TRBJ1-6; D unclear. V lost 0 bases, J lost 6 bases, and 7 bases lay in between. This CDR3 contains 14 residues. Per germline, CDR1 SGDLS and CDR2 YYNGEE.